This T cell receptor beta chain was sequenced during a study of cytomegalovirus exposure and HLA in healthy donors. Whole-study results and caveats: Both high specificity and high sensitivity reportedly marked the classifier's diagnosis of cytomegalovirus status. There were 160 or so TCR beta chains listed as cytomegalovirus-associated.

V lost 3 bases and J lost 2, with 17 bases in between. CDR3 length: 17 residues. The germline CDR1 and CDR2 sequences are PRHDT and FYEKMQ (reference sequence). As for this clone: The antigen is undetermined.

The study ran its PCR with 60 Vbeta and 13 Jbeta primers. Source study methods: In a later analysis, approximately 80 million unique TCR beta chains included roughly 11 million shared by two or more donors. The repertoire was sequenced with immunoSEQ multiplex PCR; TCRdb's copy has only in-frame clones and lacks some. V, J and clone size derive from that table, while D and trimming were established from the DNA sequence. The sample lists 150,000 to 200,000 clones; about 77% were seen once. Sequences were obtained from PBMCs. V and J are TRBV13 and TRBJ2-1; D might be TRBD2 (5 bases). The TCR was taken from a man younger than 30 in good health and CMV-seropositive. The CDR3, as DNA: TGTGCCAGCAGCTTTCGGACCGTGAACGGGGCCTACAATGAGCAGTTCTTC. Its translation is CASSFRTVNGAYNEQFF.